What follows are 10 T cell receptor beta chains derived from one specimen sequenced in a study of vaccination and CD4 T cells after COVID-19 (dated by TCRdb to 2022 to 2024). The treatment or condition label of this sample denotes: approximately 11-day PBMC culture with coronavirus spike peptide pools or control peptides (ViraFEST assay). Receptor libraries were prepared by PCR. The listed sequencing device is Illumina iSeq 100. DNA from cultured CD4+ T cells underwent TCR sequencing with the Oncomine TCR Beta short-read assay at the Johns Hopkins FTIC core. TCRdb itself trimmed the public reads at Q25 with fastp, ran MiXCR and retained productive beta chains. Under each unique CDR3 protein, matching rows form one entry showing the most common genes and DNA. The sample has fewer than 11,000 distinct CDR3 sequences on record, about 33% of them singletons. The ten largest clonotypes hold less than 10% of the sample.

For these receptors, no antigen is known. Sample: CD4+ T cells from blood, cultured in vitro, taken after SARS-CoV-2 vaccination. Receptor source: a human donor who had recovered from COVID-19.

This chain connects TRBV20-1 to TRBJ2-7, with 12 bases that match TRBD2. The length of the CDR3 is 13 residues. V lost 2 bases to trimming and J lost 6 bases; unmatched junction nucleotides: 2. Germline CDR1 DFQATT, CDR2 SNEGSKA (reference sequence). DNA of the CDR3: TGCAGTGCTAGACTAGCGGGAGGGATCGAGCAGTACTTC. Translation: CSARLAGGIEQYF.

The sample holds a few counts of this clonotype. The chain uses TRBV19 and TRBJ1-5; D gene unclear. CDR1 and CDR2 (germline): LNHDA, SQIVND (reference sequence). The CDR3 consists of 15 residues. Trimming cost V 5 bases and J 0 bases, with 11 bases left between them. The CDR3 DNA is TGTGCCAGTAGTGCCGACGGGAATAGCAATCAGCCCCAGCATTTT. Protein: CASSADGNSNQPQHF.

This clonotype was picked up one time. The rearrangement uses TRBV19 and TRBJ2-2; no reliable D call. V dropped 4 bases and J dropped 8 bases, with 8 bases sitting between them. The CDR3 is made up of 12 amino acids. Germline V lookup: CDR1 LNHDA, CDR2 SQIVND (reference sequence). CDR3 in amino acids: CASSTVGGELFF. The CDR3 nucleotides read TGTGCCAGTAGTACAGTGGGGGGGGAGCTGTTTTTT.

Judged by abundance, this clonotype is medium-sized. The chain recombines TRBV2 with TRBJ1-5; D is possibly TRBD1 (5 bases). Trimming removed 8 bases from V and 6 bases from J, with 17 bases in between. The CDR3 length is 14 residues. Per the germline V gene, CDR1 is SNHLY and CDR2 is FYNNEI. For the CDR3, the DNA is TGTGCCAGCGGTCCGGGCCGGGGCATTCAGCCCCAGCATTTT. Its protein is CASGPGRGIQPQHF.

For the CDR3, the DNA is TGCGCCAGCAGGGGGCCAGATAGTTTGAGTGGCTACACCTTC. It is translated as CASRGPDSLSGYTF. The J gene is TRBJ1-2, the V gene TRBV10-1; TRBD1 is a possible D gene (5 bases). CDR3 length: 14 residues. V dropped 6 bases and J dropped 7 bases, with 18 bases sitting between them. CDR1 WNHNN and CDR2 SYGVQD come from the germline V gene (reference sequence).

This clonotype was observed a few times. The V and J genes are TRBV30 and TRBJ2-3; either TRBD1 or TRBD2 may fit D (5 bases each). Germline CDR1 GTSNPN, CDR2 SVGIG (reference sequence). The CDR3 is 15 amino acids. V shed 0 bases and J shed 1 base, with 11 bases lying between them. The CDR3 spells CAWSVRGARTDTQYF. CDR3 nucleotide sequence: TGTGCCTGGAGTGTCAGAGGGGCTCGCACAGATACGCAGTATTTT.

This clonotype was seen only a few times. This chain uses TRBV7-2 with TRBJ1-2; TRBD1 matches at 9 bases. CDR1 is SGHTA and CDR2 is FQGNSA in the germline V gene. The CDR3 is 16 amino acids. V was pared by 1 base and J by 2 bases, with 5 bases of the junction left unmatched. The DNA of the CDR3 is TGTGCCAGCAGCTTAGTTCGTGGGACAGGGAACTATGGCTACACCTTC. Translation: CASSLVRGTGNYGYTF.

A few counts support this clonotype. This chain uses TRBV19 with TRBJ2-7, with 7 bases matching TRBD2. Trimming took 5 bases from V and 2 from J; bases not matched to a gene: 12. The CDR3 length is 16 residues. Germline assignment: CDR1 LNHDA and CDR2 SQIVND (reference sequence). CDR3: CASSAPRERGTYEQYF. CDR3 nucleotides: TGTGCCAGTAGTGCCCCCAGGGAGCGGGGAACCTACGAGCAGTACTTC.

This clonotype was seen only a few times. The CDR3 is CASRVGPEAFF. CDR3 DNA: TGTGCCAGTCGGGTGGGCCCTGAAGCTTTCTTT. The rearrangement uses TRBV6-1 and TRBJ1-1, with unresolved D. This CDR3 is 11 amino acids long. Germline V gene lookup returns CDR1 MNHNS and CDR2 SASEGT. V was trimmed by 9 bases and J by 6 bases, leaving 11 bases between them.

This clonotype was observed a few times. The rearrangement joins TRBV7-9 to TRBJ1-6, with D uncertain. CDR1 and CDR2 (germline): SEHNR, FQNEAQ (reference sequence). The CDR3 covers 11 residues. Trimming removed 5 bases at V and 13 bases at J, with 9 bases between. This chain's CDR3 is CASSRGFPLHF. The DNA for the CDR3 is TGTGCCAGCAGCCGAGGGTTCCCCCTCCACTTT.